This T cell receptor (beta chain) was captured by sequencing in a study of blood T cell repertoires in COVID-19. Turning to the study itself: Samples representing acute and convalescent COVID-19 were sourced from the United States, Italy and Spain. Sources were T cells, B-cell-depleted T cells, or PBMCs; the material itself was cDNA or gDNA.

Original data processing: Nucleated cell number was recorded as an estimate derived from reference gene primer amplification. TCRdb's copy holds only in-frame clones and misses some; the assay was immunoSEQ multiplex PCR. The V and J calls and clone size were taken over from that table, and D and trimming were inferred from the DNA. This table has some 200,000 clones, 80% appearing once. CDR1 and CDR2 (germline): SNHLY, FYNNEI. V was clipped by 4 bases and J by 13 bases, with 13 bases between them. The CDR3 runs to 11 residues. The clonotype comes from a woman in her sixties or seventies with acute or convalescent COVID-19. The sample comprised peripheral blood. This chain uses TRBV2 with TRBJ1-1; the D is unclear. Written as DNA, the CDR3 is TGTGCCAGCAGTGGTGGGAGGAAGCTTTTCTTT. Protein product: CASSGGRKLFF.